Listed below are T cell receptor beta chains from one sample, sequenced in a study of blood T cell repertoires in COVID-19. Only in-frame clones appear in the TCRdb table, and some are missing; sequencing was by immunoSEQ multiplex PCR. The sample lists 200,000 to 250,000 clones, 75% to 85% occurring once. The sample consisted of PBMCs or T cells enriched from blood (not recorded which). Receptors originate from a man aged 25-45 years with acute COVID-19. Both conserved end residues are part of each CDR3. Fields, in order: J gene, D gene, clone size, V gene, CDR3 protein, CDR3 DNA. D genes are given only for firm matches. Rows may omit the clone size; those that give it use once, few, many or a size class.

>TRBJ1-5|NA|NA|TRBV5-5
CASSLVPSGQPQHF
TGTGCCAGCAGCTTGGTTCCATCGGGTCAGCCCCAGCATTTT
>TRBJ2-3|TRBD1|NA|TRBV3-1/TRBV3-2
CASRGTGRTDTQYF
TGTGCCAGCAGGGGGACAGGGAGAACAGATACGCAGTATTTT
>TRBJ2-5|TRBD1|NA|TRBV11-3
CASSFQGRQGRRSRQETQYF
TGTGCCAGCAGCTTCCAAGGGAGACAGGGTCGGAGGTCGAGGCAAGAGACCCAGTACTTC
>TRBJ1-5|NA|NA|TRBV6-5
CASSNSGGNQPQHF
TGTGCCAGCAGTAACAGCGGTGGCAATCAGCCCCAGCATTTT
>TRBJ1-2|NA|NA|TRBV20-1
CSARVRLTF
TGCAGTGCTAGAGTGAGGTTAACCTTC
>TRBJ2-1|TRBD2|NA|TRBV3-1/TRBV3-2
CASSPGLAGGLLGEQFF
TGTGCCAGCAGCCCTGGACTAGCGGGGGGGCTATTGGGTGAGCAGTTCTTC
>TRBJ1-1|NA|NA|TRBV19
CASRMRQMNTEAFF
TGTGCCAGTAGGATGAGACAGATGAACACTGAAGCTTTCTTT
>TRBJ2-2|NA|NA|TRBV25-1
CASSEADYTGELFF
TGTGCCAGCAGTGAGGCAGACTACACCGGGGAGCTGTTTTTT
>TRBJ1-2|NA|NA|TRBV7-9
CASTVSVTGGNYGYTF
TGTGCCAGCACCGTCTCGGTCACCGGAGGAAACTATGGCTACACCTTC
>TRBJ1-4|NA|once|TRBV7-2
CASSVGPVSREKLFF
TGTGCCAGCAGCGTCGGCCCCGTCTCGAGGGAAAAACTGTTTTTT
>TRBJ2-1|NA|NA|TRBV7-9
CASSLESSYNEQFF
TGTGCCAGCAGCTTAGAATCGAGTTACAATGAGCAGTTCTTC
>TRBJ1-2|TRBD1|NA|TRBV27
CASSAPGTVSVF
TGTGCCAGCAGTGCCCCCGGGACAGTTTCGGTCTTC
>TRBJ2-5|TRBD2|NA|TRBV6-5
CASSLGLAGGQETQYF
TGTGCCAGCAGTTTAGGACTAGCGGGGGGCCAAGAGACCCAGTACTTC
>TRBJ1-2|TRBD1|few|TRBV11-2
CASSWDRGIYGYTF
TGTGCCAGCAGTTGGGACAGGGGGATCTATGGCTACACCTTC
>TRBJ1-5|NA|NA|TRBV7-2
CASSLGGRNQPQHF
TGTGCCAGCAGCTTAGGTGGCAGGAATCAGCCCCAGCATTTT
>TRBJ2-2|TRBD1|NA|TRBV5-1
CASSLAGQGGTGELFF
TGCGCCAGCAGCTTGGCAGGACAGGGAGGCACCGGGGAGCTGTTTTTT
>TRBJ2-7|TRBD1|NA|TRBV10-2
CASKRTGSIHEQYF
TGCGCCAGCAAAAGGACAGGGTCCATCCACGAGCAGTACTTC
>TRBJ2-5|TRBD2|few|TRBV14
CASSRRLAGAAETQYF
TGTGCCAGCAGCCGACGACTAGCGGGGGCCGCCGAGACCCAGTACTTC
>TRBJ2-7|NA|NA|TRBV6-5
CASRRDSYEQYF
TGTGCCAGCAGGAGGGACTCCTACGAGCAGTACTTC
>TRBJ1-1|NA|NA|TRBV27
CASSSSTKLNTEAFF
TGTGCCAGCAGTTCATCGACTAAGTTGAACACTGAAGCTTTCTTT
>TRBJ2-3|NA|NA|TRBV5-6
CASRHGTGRDTQYF
TGTGCCAGCAGACACGGGACCGGGAGAGATACGCAGTATTTT
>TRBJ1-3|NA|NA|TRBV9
CASSVAGTGNTIYF
TGTGCCAGCAGCGTAGCCGGTACTGGAAACACCATATATTTT
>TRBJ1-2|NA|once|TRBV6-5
CASSYSFLGISDGYTF
TGTGCCAGCAGTTACTCGTTCCTCGGGATTTCGGATGGCTACACCTTC
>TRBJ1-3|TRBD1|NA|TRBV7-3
CASSTRQGNTIYF
TGTGCCAGCAGCACCCGACAGGGGAACACCATATATTTT
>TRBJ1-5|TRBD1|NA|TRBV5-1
CASSPETGVNQPQHF
TGCGCCAGCAGCCCTGAGACAGGGGTCAATCAGCCCCAGCATTTT
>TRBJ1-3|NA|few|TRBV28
CASSLSRNTIYF
TGTGCCAGCAGTTTAAGCCGAAACACCATATATTTT
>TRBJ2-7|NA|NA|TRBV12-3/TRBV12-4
CASSLSIYEQYF
TGTGCCAGCAGTTTATCCATCTACGAGCAGTACTTC
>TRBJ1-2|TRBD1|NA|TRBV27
CASSLTGQAGYTF
TGTGCCAGCAGCCTGACAGGGCAGGCTGGCTACACCTTC
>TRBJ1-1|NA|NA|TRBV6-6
CASSLGVASEAFF
TGTGCCAGCAGCCTAGGGGTAGCATCTGAAGCTTTCTTT
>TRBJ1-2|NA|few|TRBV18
CASSPVGGDGYTF
TGTGCCAGCTCACCGGTCGGGGGGGATGGCTACACCTTC
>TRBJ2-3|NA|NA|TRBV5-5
CASSLLSDTQYF
TGTGCCAGCAGCTTGCTGAGTGATACGCAGTATTTT
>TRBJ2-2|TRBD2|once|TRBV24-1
CATSDPSGGNTGELFF
TGTGCCACCAGTGACCCCAGCGGGGGGAACACCGGGGAGCTGTTTTTT
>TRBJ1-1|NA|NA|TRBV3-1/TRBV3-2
CASSWRENTEAFF
TGTGCCAGCAGCTGGCGGGAGAACACTGAAGCTTTCTTT
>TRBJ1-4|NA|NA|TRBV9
CASSAGHGNEKLFF
TGTGCCAGCAGTGCCGGACATGGTAATGAAAAACTGTTTTTT
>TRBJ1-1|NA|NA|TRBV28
CASRPGTPNTEAFF
TGTGCCAGCAGACCCGGGACACCGAACACTGAAGCTTTCTTT
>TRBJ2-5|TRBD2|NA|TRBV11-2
CASSPGLAGTYQETQYF
TGTGCCAGCAGCCCGGGACTAGCGGGGACCTACCAAGAGACCCAGTACTTC
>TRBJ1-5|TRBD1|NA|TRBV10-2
CASGDRGPSSNQPQHF
TGCGCCAGCGGGGACAGGGGGCCGAGTAGCAATCAGCCCCAGCATTTT
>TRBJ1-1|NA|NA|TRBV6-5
CASTQGTYTEAFF
TGTGCCAGCACACAGGGTACATACACTGAAGCTTTCTTT
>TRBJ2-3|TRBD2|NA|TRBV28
CASSPGLAGTPMDTQYF
TGTGCCAGCAGCCCCGGACTAGCGGGTACTCCGATGGATACGCAGTATTTT
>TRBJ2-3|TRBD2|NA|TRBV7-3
CASSPPSGESTDTQYF
TGTGCCAGCAGCCCCCCTAGCGGGGAGAGCACAGATACGCAGTATTTT
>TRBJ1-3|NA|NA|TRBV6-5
CALREGNTGNTIYF
TGTGCCCTAAGAGAGGGAAACACTGGAAACACCATATATTTT
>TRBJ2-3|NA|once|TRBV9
CASSVRFADTQYF
TGTGCCAGCAGCGTGCGGTTTGCAGATACGCAGTATTTT
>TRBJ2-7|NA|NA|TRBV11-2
CASSLNTVTYEQYF
TGTGCCAGCAGCTTAAATACAGTAACCTACGAGCAGTACTTC
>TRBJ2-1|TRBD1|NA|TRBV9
CASSVRVGQVSYNEQFF
TGTGCCAGCAGCGTAAGGGTGGGACAGGTATCCTACAATGAGCAGTTCTTC
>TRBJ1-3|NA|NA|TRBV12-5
CASAPLSGRGNTIYF
TGTGCTAGTGCTCCCCTCTCGGGTCGCGGAAACACCATATATTTT
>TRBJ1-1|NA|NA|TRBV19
CASSKMSANTEAFF
TGTGCCAGTAGTAAAATGAGCGCGAACACTGAAGCTTTCTTT
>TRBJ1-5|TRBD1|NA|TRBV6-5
CASTPGQGNQPQHF
TGTGCCAGCACCCCAGGACAGGGCAATCAGCCCCAGCATTTT
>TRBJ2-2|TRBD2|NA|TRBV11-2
CASSLERGGLGELFF
TGTGCCAGCAGCTTAGAGCGGGGGGGCCTCGGGGAGCTGTTTTTT
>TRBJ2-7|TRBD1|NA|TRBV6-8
CASSSPGQGNEQYF
TGTGCCAGCAGTTCACCGGGACAGGGGAACGAGCAGTACTTC
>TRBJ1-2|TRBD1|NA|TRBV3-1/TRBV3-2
CASSGGQNYGYTF
TGTGCCAGCAGCGGGGGACAGAACTATGGCTACACCTTC
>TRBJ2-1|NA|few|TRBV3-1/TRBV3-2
CASRRDAYNEQFF
TGTGCCAGCCGGCGGGACGCTTACAATGAGCAGTTCTTC
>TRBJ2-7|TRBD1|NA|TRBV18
CASSLTGTGVYEQYF
TGTGCCAGCTCTCTGACCGGGACAGGGGTCTACGAGCAGTACTTC
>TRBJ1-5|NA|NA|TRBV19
CASSRGDSNQPQHF
TGTGCCAGTAGCCGAGGAGACAGCAATCAGCCCCAGCATTTT
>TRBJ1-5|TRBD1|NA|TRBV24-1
CATSDPQGDNQPQHF
TGTGCCACCAGTGACCCACAGGGGGACAATCAGCCCCAGCATTTT
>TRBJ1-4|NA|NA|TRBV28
CAIRGLLNEKLFF
TGTGCCATCAGGGGACTTCTTAATGAAAAACTGTTTTTT
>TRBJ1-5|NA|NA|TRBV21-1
CASSNVTGASAARNQPQHF
TGTGCCAGCAGCAATGTGACAGGAGCGAGTGCCGCGCGCAATCAGCCCCAGCATTTT
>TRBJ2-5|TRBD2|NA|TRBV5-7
CASSPIAGGQETQYF
TGTGCCAGCAGCCCCATAGCGGGGGGACAAGAGACCCAGTACTTC
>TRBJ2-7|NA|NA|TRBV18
CASSPQQARVGQYF
TGTGCCAGCTCACCCCAGCAAGCGAGGGTTGGGCAGTACTTC
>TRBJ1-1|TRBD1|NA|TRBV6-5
CASTRGTGGWAEAFF
TGTGCCAGCACCCGGGGGACAGGGGGCTGGGCTGAAGCTTTCTTT